The T cell receptor beta chain described here comes from a study of blood T cell repertoires in COVID-19. Study context: Donors in the United States, Italy and Spain gave samples during acute or convalescent COVID-19. PBMCs, B-cell-depleted T cells, or T cells provided the cDNA or gDNA that made up the material.

Original analysis: For nucleated cells, counts were estimated from reference gene primer amplification. The repertoire was sequenced with immunoSEQ multiplex PCR; TCRdb's copy has only in-frame clones and lacks some. That table furnishes V, J and clone size, whereas the DNA furnished D and trimming. Of 300,000 to 400,000 clones listed, about 86% are singletons. Patients from Seattle were sampled longitudinally, starting during active infection. CDR1 and CDR2 (germline): SGHNT, YYREEE (reference sequence). Trimming left V 4 bases short and J 14 bases short, with 10 bases between. This CDR3 region has 11 residues.

The sequencing input was peripheral blood. The clonotype originates from a woman between 55 and 75 years old with COVID-19, enrolled during active disease. The V gene is TRBV5-4, the J gene TRBJ1-6; D uncertain. The CDR3 coding sequence is TGTGCCAGCAGCATAGAGGGAACCCTCCACTTT. It translates to CASSIEGTLHF.